In this sample, the clone carrying this T cell receptor (beta chain) turned up many times. Antigen specificity is unknown. This record belongs to a study of regulatory T cells in long-lasting Graves disease. The germline gives CDR1 SGHRS, CDR2 YFSETQ. Trimming removed 4 bases at V and 0 bases at J, with 13 bases between. The CDR3 contains 15 residues. Findings of the study overall: TRBV28 was favored in persistent disease, as were TRBJ1-2 and TRBJ2-5.

Regarding time point: newly diagnosed GD, antithyroid drugs for less than 3 months. PBMC-derived RNA was used for the TCR library. CDR3 regions were amplified by Arm-PCR using iRepertoire HTBI primers to build TCR beta libraries. TCRdb reprocessed the multiplex PCR reads via MiXCR and lists one record per CDR3 protein. The repertoire holds about 560,000 distinct CDR3 sequences, with approximately 16% as singletons. These data also featured in a second study, about T cells in Graves' hyperthyroidism and ophthalmopathy. That work states: Patients having uncontrolled infection, another autoimmune disease, pregnancy or lactation were not included. Every diagnosis used clinical symptoms, serum thyroxine and TRAb, thyroid ultrasound and orbital computed tomography. First-round RT-PCR with HTBI primers amplified the TCR CDR3 region.

Sequenced here: peripheral blood mononuclear cells (PBMCs), sampled at new diagnosis, from a patient treated with antithyroid drugs. This receptor was identified in a man aged 18 to 29 with Graves disease. The J gene is TRBJ2-5, the V gene TRBV5-1; D is unresolved. CDR3 protein: CASSNTGPDQETQYF. The DNA of the CDR3 is TGCGCCAGCAGCAACACCGGACCAGACCAAGAGACCCAGTACTTC.